The sequence of this T cell receptor beta chain was determined in a study of blood T cells in healthy people across ages. A second PCR, run for roughly 7 to 11 cycles, used a sample-barcoded 5' primer plus a J-beta primer mix. TCRdb re-called the 5' RACE reads through MiXCR, storing one row per CDR3 protein. The sample consists of some 1.7 million distinct CDR3 sequences, roughly 27% of them appearing once. Study-wide points: Older individuals had lower TCR beta diversity per million T cells (the decline was roughly linear). Naive CD4+ cells and diversity were both higher in long-lived donors than in aged donors.

Germline CDR1 reads SGHRS; CDR2 reads YFSETQ. Trimming removed 0 bases from V and 0 bases from J; junction bases left unmatched: 6. The CDR3 has 17 residues. Every donor provided roughly 10 milliliters of peripheral blood. Only a few counts were recorded for this clonotype. Its cognate antigen is unknown. Material for sequencing was blood. The chain uses TRBV5-1 and TRBJ2-1; TRBD1 agrees at 7 bases. The clonotype was recovered from a woman in her thirties in good health. The CDR3 DNA follows: TGCGCCAGCAGCTTGGAGGGGACAGCGCGCTCCTACAATGAGCAGTTCTTC. Encoded protein: CASSLEGTARSYNEQFF.